Sequencing of this T cell receptor (beta chain) was carried out in a study of blood T cell repertoires in COVID-19. Turning to the study itself: The cDNA or gDNA used as material had been derived from T cells, B-cell-depleted T cells, or PBMCs.

V lost 3 bases and J lost 3, with 12 bases in between. This CDR3 has 15 residues. Germline V gene sequence: CDR1 SGHVS, CDR2 FQNEAQ. The repertoire was sequenced with immunoSEQ multiplex PCR; TCRdb's copy has only in-frame clones and lacks some. The data contain 280,000 or so clones, roughly 80% of them singletons. The rearrangement joins TRBV7-8 to TRBJ2-1; D remains unclear. The TCR sequence derives from a woman between 50 and 59 years old who had recovered from COVID-19. The sequenced material came from peripheral blood. This CDR3 reads CASSFARRSYNEQFF. CDR3 coding DNA: TGTGCCAGCAGCTTTGCGCGGCGGAGCTACAATGAGCAGTTCTTC.